Below, 25 T cell receptor beta chains from the same sample are listed, as sequenced in a study of T cell responses to AZD1222 COVID-19 vaccine. The data were produced by immunoSEQ multiplex PCR, yet TCRdb's version contains in-frame clones alone and is incomplete. The repertoire holds tens of thousands of clones, with approximately 90% as singletons. Sample: peripheral blood, taken on day 0 of AZD1222 vaccination. These receptor sequences come from an adult in good health.

The chain links TRBV9 to TRBJ2-7, with D perhaps matching TRBD1 (7 bases). CDR1 is SGDLS and CDR2 is YYNGEE in the germline V gene. This CDR3 is built from 13 residues. The V and J ends lost 7 bases and 2 bases respectively, with 13 bases between them. CDR3 DNA sequence: TGTGCCAGCCAGGGGGAGGTCGCCTACGAGCAGTACTTC. The encoded protein is CASQGEVAYEQYF. The variable domain in full, completed from reference TRBV9 and TRBJ2-7, reads DSGVTQTPKHLITATGQRVTLRCSPRSGDLSVYWYQQSLDQGLQFLIQYYNGEERAKGNILERFSAQQFPDLHSELNLSSLELGDSALYFCASQGEVAYEQYFGPGTRLTVT.

This rearrangement joins TRBV3-1 (or the pseudogene TRBV3-2) to TRBJ2-5; 8 nucleotides agree with TRBD2. Germline V lookup: CDR1 LGHDT, CDR2 YNNKEL (reference sequence). With V trimmed by 4 bases and J by 5 bases, 6 bases remained unmatched. The CDR3 contains 14 residues. The CDR3 loop is CASSRGLGGETQYF. The CDR3 nucleotides are TGTGCCAGCAGCCGGGGACTAGGTGGGGAGACCCAGTACTTC.

The V gene is TRBV18, the J gene TRBJ2-5; possible D gene TRBD2, 6 bases. V was trimmed by 4 bases and J by 3 bases, leaving 15 bases between them. This CDR3 is built from 15 residues. CDR1 and CDR2 (germline): KGHSH, LQKENI. The CDR3 loop reads CASSQLAPAEETQYF. CDR3 nucleotide sequence: TGTGCCAGCTCACAGCTAGCGCCGGCCGAAGAGACCCAGTACTTC.

This clone turned up a few times. DNA for the CDR3: TGTGCCATCTCCCGGGACAAATATAGCAATCAGCCCCAGCATTTT. Protein sequence: CAISRDKYSNQPQHF. This chain uses TRBV10-3 with TRBJ1-5, with D possibly being TRBD1 (6 bases). The CDR3 has 15 residues. Germline V lookup: CDR1 ENHRY, CDR2 SYGVKD. The V end was cut by 8 bases, the J end by 0 bases, with 14 bases between.

The rearrangement uses TRBV19 and TRBJ2-1; 7 nucleotides agree with TRBD2. This CDR3 spans 12 amino acids. V lost 5 bases, J lost 8 bases, and 3 bases stayed unmatched. Germline lookup yields CDR1 LNHDA and CDR2 SQIVND (reference sequence). CDR3 residues: CASSLAGDEQFF. The CDR3 DNA follows: TGTGCCAGTAGTCTTGCGGGAGATGAGCAGTTCTTC.

This clone has only a few counts. This sequence joins TRBV28 and TRBJ2-7; TRBD2 matches at 11 bases. Trimming at V came to 5 bases and at J to 1 base, leaving 7 bases not matched to a gene. CDR3 length: 16 amino acids. CDR1 and CDR2 from the germline V gene are MDHEN and SYDVKM. CDR3 region: CASSLAGTSGSYEQYF. In nucleotides, the CDR3 is TGTGCCAGCAGTCTCGCCGGGACTAGCGGTTCCTACGAGCAGTACTTC.

The CDR3 coding sequence is TGTGCCAGTAGTTCTACACTGTTTTTT. It is translated as CASSSTLFF. This chain links TRBV19 with TRBJ1-4; D unclear. Per the germline V gene, CDR1 is LNHDA and CDR2 is SQIVND (reference sequence). The ends were cut back, 5 bases at V and 13 bases at J, with 5 bases in the middle. The CDR3 extends over 9 amino acids.

The chain has TRBV20-1 and TRBJ2-2; D uncertain. V lost 3 bases and J 6 bases, leaving 8 bases between the germline ends. CDR1 and CDR2 from the germline V gene are DFQATT and SNEGSKA (reference sequence). The CDR3 extends over 12 amino acids. The CDR3 region has the DNA TGCAGTGCTAGTTTCGGAGCCGGGGAGCTGTTTTTT. It is translated as CSASFGAGELFF.

This sequence joins TRBV2 and TRBJ1-5, with 7 bases fitting TRBD1. The CDR3 totals 16 residues. CDR1 SNHLY and CDR2 FYNNEI come from the germline V gene. The V segment lost 4 bases and the J segment 7 bases; nucleotides outside the gene matches: 13. The CDR3 protein is CASSVVTGVGGQPQHF. The CDR3 nucleotides read TGTGCCAGCAGTGTCGTTACAGGGGTAGGTGGGCAGCCCCAGCATTTT. Full variable domain (rest looked up from reference TRBV2 and TRBJ1-5): EPEVTQTPSHQVTQMGQEVILRCVPISNHLYFYWYRQILGQKVEFLVSFYNNEISEKSEIFDDQFSVERPDGSNFTLKIRSTKLEDSAMYFCASSVVTGVGGQPQHFGDGTRLSIL.

This clone showed up just once. J is TRBJ2-7 and V is TRBV19, with D tentatively TRBD1 (6 bases). The CDR3 loop spans 15 amino acids. Germline CDR1 is LNHDA and CDR2 is SQIVND (reference sequence). The V and J ends lost 5 bases and 5 bases respectively, with 19 bases between them. CDR3: CASSSIGQPTNEQYF. CDR3 coding DNA: TGTGCCAGTAGTTCTATAGGACAGCCCACTAACGAGCAGTACTTC. The complete variable domain, with remaining parts taken from reference TRBV19 and TRBJ2-7, reads DGGITQSPKYLFRKEGQNVTLSCEQNLNHDAMYWYRQDPGQGLRLIYYSQIVNDFQKGDIAEGYSVSREKKESFPLTVTSAQKNPTAFYLCASSSIGQPTNEQYFGPGTRLTVT.

V and J are TRBV29-1 and TRBJ1-1; D uncertain. V was trimmed by 6 bases and J by 0 bases, leaving 11 bases between them. This CDR3 has 13 residues. The germline V gene encodes CDR1 SQVTM and CDR2 ANQGSEA. DNA of the CDR3: TGCAGCGTCCAAGGGTTCATGAACACTGAAGCTTTCTTT. It yields the protein CSVQGFMNTEAFF.

This clone has a handful of counts. The chain carries TRBV10-3 and TRBJ2-1; unclear D gene. The V gene lost 10 bases and the J gene lost 7 bases, with 8 bases spanning the gap. Germline V lookup: CDR1 ENHRY, CDR2 SYGVKD. CDR3 length: 10 amino acids. The CDR3 is CATAENEQFF. The CDR3 nucleotides read TGTGCCACGGCGGAGAATGAGCAGTTCTTC.

This clone was found once. The chain links TRBV3-1 (or the pseudogene TRBV3-2) to TRBJ2-7, with 7 bases fitting TRBD2. Germline V gene lookup returns CDR1 LGHDT and CDR2 YNNKEL (reference sequence). With V trimmed by 5 bases and J by 2 bases, 6 bases remained unmatched. This CDR3 contains 14 residues. CDR3 coding DNA: TGTGCCAGCAGCGATGGGAGGGAAGCCTACGAGCAGTACTTC. Protein: CASSDGREAYEQYF.

This rearrangement joins TRBV7-9 to TRBJ2-7; 11 nucleotides agree with TRBD1. Germline assignment: CDR1 SEHNR and CDR2 FQNEAQ (reference sequence). V lost 3 bases to trimming and J lost 2 bases; unmatched junction nucleotides: 9. The length of the CDR3 is 17 residues. The CDR3 region is CASSFRKGDRGTYEQYF. CDR3 DNA sequence: TGTGCCAGCAGCTTTCGGAAGGGGGACAGGGGGACCTACGAGCAGTACTTC.

This chain connects TRBV6-1 to TRBJ2-1, with a weak D call TRBD2 (6 bases). The CDR3 is made up of 13 amino acids. CDR1 and CDR2 (germline): MNHNS, SASEGT. V shed 6 bases and J shed 3 bases, with 9 bases lying between them. The CDR3 is CASSVSGYNEQFF. CDR3 nucleotide sequence: TGTGCCAGCAGCGTTAGCGGCTACAATGAGCAGTTCTTC.

The chain links TRBV19 to TRBJ1-3, with 8 bases fitting TRBD1. Germline V gives CDR1 LNHDA, CDR2 SQIVND (reference sequence). With V trimmed by 5 bases and J by 1 base, 10 bases remained unmatched. The CDR3 covers 17 residues. The CDR3, as DNA: TGTGCCAGTAGTCCTTCCGGGACAGGTTCTTCTGGAAACACCATATATTTT. Translating gives CASSPSGTGSSGNTIYF.

This clone was seen only once. The chain links TRBV6-5 to TRBJ2-7, with 11 bases fitting TRBD1. This CDR3 is 14 amino acids long. With V trimmed by 0 bases and J by 8 bases, 3 bases remained unmatched. Per the germline V gene, CDR1 is MNHEY and CDR2 is SVGAGI. CDR3 bases: TGTGCCAGCAGTTACTCTAGGACAGGGGGCCAGCAGTACTTC. Its protein is CASSYSRTGGQQYF.

The CDR3 DNA is TGTGCCAGCAGTGACGGACAGGGTAATTCACCCCTCCACTTT. Translation gives CASSDGQGNSPLHF. This chain uses TRBV6-4 with TRBJ1-6, with 8 bases aligning to TRBD1. CDR3 size: 14 residues. Germline-derived CDR1 and CDR2 are MRHNA and SNTAGT. The ends lost 2 bases at V and 6 bases at J; junction bases unmatched: 0.

The chain joins TRBV3-1 (or the pseudogene TRBV3-2) to TRBJ1-4; D gene ambiguous. CDR1 is LGHDT and CDR2 is YNNKEL in the germline V gene (reference sequence). Deletions cut 1 base from V and 12 bases from J, with 15 bases between. The CDR3 runs to 14 residues. The CDR3 coding sequence is TGTGCCAGCAGCCAAGTCGGGGTCGAGGAGGAACTGTTTTTT. Its translation: CASSQVGVEEELFF.

V gene TRBV27 combines with J gene TRBJ2-7; D is ambiguous. The CDR3 spans 14 residues. Germline-derived CDR1 and CDR2 are MNHEY and SMNVEV (reference sequence). Deletions cut 5 bases from V and 3 bases from J, with 14 bases between. The CDR3: CASSLSYSGYEQYF. The CDR3 coding sequence is TGTGCCAGCAGTCTCTCATATTCGGGCTACGAGCAGTACTTC.

This clone has just one count. The rearrangement joins TRBV10-3 to TRBJ2-3; TRBD1 is a possible D gene (5 bases). The CDR3 runs 16 residues. Trimming removed 3 bases from V and 3 bases from J, with 16 bases in between. Germline assignment: CDR1 ENHRY and CDR2 SYGVKD. The CDR3 loop is CAISDSPGKGTDTQYF. CDR3 in DNA: TGTGCCATCAGTGATTCTCCAGGAAAGGGGACAGATACGCAGTATTTT.

The chain carries TRBV6-4 and TRBJ2-3; 9 bases are shared with TRBD2. This CDR3 comprises 16 residues. Looked up from germline, CDR1 is MRHNA and CDR2 is SNTAGT. V lost 0 bases to trimming and J lost 1 base; unmatched junction nucleotides: 2. The CDR3 nucleotides read TGTGCCAGCAGTGACTCGGCTAGCGGGGGCACAGATACGCAGTATTTT. It codes for CASSDSASGGTDTQYF.

This sequence joins TRBV5-1 and TRBJ1-2; 7 nucleotides align to TRBD1. This CDR3 contains 14 residues. CDR1 and CDR2 (germline): SGHRS, YFSETQ. The J segment lost 8 bases and the V segment lost 4 bases, leaving 11 bases of the junction unmatched. This chain's CDR3 is CASSGGQPGGGYTF. CDR3 sequence (DNA): TGCGCCAGCAGCGGGGGACAGCCCGGCGGAGGCTACACCTTC.

The genes are TRBV3-1 (or the pseudogene TRBV3-2) and TRBJ1-6; possible D gene TRBD1, 5 bases. V was shortened by 4 bases and J by 0 bases, with 16 bases between the two germline ends. The CDR3 consists of 18 residues. Germline CDR1 LGHDT, CDR2 YNNKEL (reference sequence). CDR3 DNA sequence: TGTGCCAGCAGCCCACGTAAGGCAGGGAGCTCCTATAATTCACCCCTCCACTTT. Its translation is CASSPRKAGSSYNSPLHF.

This chain links TRBV7-9 with TRBJ1-2; possibly TRBD1 for D (6 bases). The V end was cut by 0 bases, the J end by 6 bases, with 8 bases between. The CDR3 is made up of 13 amino acids. Per germline, CDR1 SEHNR and CDR2 FQNEAQ (reference sequence). DNA of the CDR3: TGTGCCAGCAGCTTAGCGTCAGGGGATGGCTACACCTTC. Encoded protein: CASSLASGDGYTF. The variable domain in full, completed from reference TRBV7-9 and TRBJ1-2, reads DTGVSQNPRHKITKRGQNVTFRCDPISEHNRLYWYRQTLGQGPEFLTYFQNEAQLEKSRLLSDRFSAERPKGSFSTLEIQRTEQGDSAMYLCASSLASGDGYTFGSGTRLTVV.